Listed here are 15 T cell receptor beta chains from one sample, sequenced in a study of T cell responses to AZD1222 COVID-19 vaccine. TCRdb's table, derived via immunoSEQ multiplex PCR, lists solely in-frame clones and lacks some. The sample includes roughly 150,000 clones, 90% to 95% of them seen just once. This sample comprised peripheral blood, obtained 28 days after the second AZD1222 dose. The receptors here all came from an adult who received the AZD1222 COVID-19 vaccine.

The chain has TRBV6-5 and TRBJ2-2, with D possibly matching TRBD2 (6 bases). The CDR3 runs 14 residues. The V end was cut by 6 bases, the J end by 3 bases, with 11 bases between. The V gene's germline CDR1 is MNHEY and CDR2 SVGAGI. The CDR3 DNA is TGTGCCAGCAGGGAGGGAGGATACACCGGGGAGCTGTTTTTT. This translates into CASREGGYTGELFF.

The chain couples TRBV9 to TRBJ2-5, with D possibly being TRBD1 (6 bases). The V end was cut by 4 bases, the J end by 5 bases, with 15 bases between. Germline V gives CDR1 SGDLS, CDR2 YYNGEE. The CDR3 extends over 14 amino acids. The CDR3: CASSLGGTGETQYF. The CDR3 nucleotides read TGTGCCAGCAGCCTAGGGGGTACTGGGGAGACCCAGTACTTC.

V gene TRBV3-1 (or the pseudogene TRBV3-2) combines with J gene TRBJ2-6; possible D gene TRBD2, 6 bases. Germline CDR1 and CDR2: LGHDT and YNNKEL (reference sequence). V was clipped by 4 bases and J by 1 base, with 20 bases between them. This CDR3 contains 19 residues. The CDR3 nucleotides read TGTGCCAGCAGCCGAGACCGACTAGTAGCACGTTCTGGGGCCAACGTCCTGACTTTC. As protein: CASSRDRLVARSGANVLTF.

This sequence joins TRBV10-3 and TRBJ1-1, with TRBD1 as a possible D gene (5 bases). CDR1 and CDR2 (germline): ENHRY, SYGVKD. Trimming took 4 bases from V and 4 from J, leaving 13 bases between them. CDR3 length equals 14 residues. The CDR3, as DNA: TGTGCCATCAGTGGGTTGGGGGGGGGCACTGAAGCTTTCTTT. Translation gives CAISGLGGGTEAFF.

The chain carries TRBV29-1 and TRBJ1-2; 8 bases fit TRBD1. The CDR3 consists of 12 residues. V lost 7 bases, J lost 2 bases, and 3 bases stayed unmatched. The V gene's germline CDR1 is SQVTM and CDR2 ANQGSEA. The CDR3 is CSGRTGNYGYTF. The CDR3 DNA is TGCAGCGGAAGGACAGGGAACTATGGCTACACCTTC. The full variable domain, rest sourced from reference TRBV29-1 and TRBJ1-2, is SAVISQKPSRDICQRGTSLTIQCQVDSQVTMMFWYRQQPGQSLTLIATANQGSEATYESGFVIDKFPISRPNLTFSTLTVSNMSPEDSSIYLCSGRTGNYGYTFGSGTRLTVV.

This CDR3 reads CASRALGYGYTF. Here the CDR3 DNA reads TGTGCCAGCAGGGCCCTGGGCTATGGCTACACCTTC. This chain uses TRBV12-3 or TRBV12-4 with TRBJ1-2, with no clear D. V shed 6 bases and J shed 4 bases, with 9 bases lying between them. The length of the CDR3 is 12 residues.

The V call is TRBV3-1 (or the pseudogene TRBV3-2), the J call TRBJ1-2; D possibly corresponds to TRBD1 (6 bases). The CDR3 consists of 15 residues. Germline CDR1 reads LGHDT; CDR2 reads YNNKEL (reference sequence). Trimming cost V 1 base and J 7 bases, with 16 bases left between them. For the CDR3, the DNA is TGTGCCAGCAGCCAAGCCGCGAGGGGGACGGGTGGCTACACCTTC. This encodes CASSQAARGTGGYTF.

J is TRBJ2-7 and V is TRBV25-1; 12 bases are a match to TRBD1. Germline assignment: CDR1 MGHDK and CDR2 SYGVNS. Losses at the gene ends were 6 bases for V and 7 bases for J; bases not matched to a gene: 10. CDR3 length: 15 residues. CDR3 DNA: TGTGCCAGCAGGGATTGGGGACAGGGGGCGGATGAGCAGTACTTC. Its translation: CASRDWGQGADEQYF.

V and J are TRBV18 and TRBJ2-7; D remains unclear. The V gene's germline CDR1 is KGHSH and CDR2 LQKENI. Deletions cut 6 bases from V and 3 bases from J, with 9 bases between. CDR3 length: 12 amino acids. CDR3 DNA: TGTGCCAGCTCCGGTTGGGACTACGAGCAGTACTTC. Residues: CASSGWDYEQYF.

The chain carries TRBV13 and TRBJ2-3; the D gene is possibly TRBD2 (6 bases). In germline, CDR1 is PRHDT, CDR2 FYEKMQ (reference sequence). The CDR3 spans 15 residues. Trimming took 5 bases from V and 3 from J, leaving 15 bases between them. The DNA of the CDR3 is TGTGCCAGCAGCACCCGGAGAGGAGGGACAGATACGCAGTATTTT. Protein: CASSTRRGGTDTQYF. The variable domain in full, with the rest retrieved from reference TRBV13 and TRBJ2-3, is AAGVIQSPRHLIKEKRETATLKCYPIPRHDTVYWYQQGPGQDPQFLISFYEKMQSDKGSIPDRFSAQQFSDYHSELNMSSLELGDSALYFCASSTRRGGTDTQYFGPGTRLTVL.

The chain is built from TRBV2 and TRBJ1-2; 10 bases fit TRBD1. The germline V gene encodes CDR1 SNHLY and CDR2 FYNNEI. This CDR3 contains 13 residues. With V trimmed by 9 bases and J by 8 bases, 9 bases remained unmatched. The CDR3 DNA sequence: TGTGCCAGTGTTGAAGGGACAGGGGAGGGCTACACCTTC. This encodes CASVEGTGEGYTF.

The rearrangement uses TRBV19 and TRBJ2-1; D unclear. Germline-derived CDR1 and CDR2 are LNHDA and SQIVND (reference sequence). Trimming shortened V by 5 bases and J by 8 bases, and 13 bases separated the two germline ends. The CDR3 sequence is 13 residues long. This CDR3 is CASSPLSSDEQFF. CDR3 bases: TGTGCCAGTAGTCCCTTAAGTTCCGATGAGCAGTTCTTC.

In DNA, the CDR3 is TGTGCCAGCAGCCCACAAGCGATTAGCTCCTACGAGCAGTACTTC. Protein: CASSPQAISSYEQYF. This sequence joins TRBV11-2 and TRBJ2-7; D is undetermined. Trimming shortened V by 5 bases and J by 0 bases, and 14 bases separated the two germline ends. Germline V gene lookup returns CDR1 SGHAT and CDR2 FQNNGV. CDR3 length: 15 residues. The complete variable domain, with remaining parts taken from reference TRBV11-2 and TRBJ2-7, reads EAGVAQSPRYKIIEKRQSVAFWCNPISGHATLYWYQQILGQGPKLLIQFQNNGVVDDSQLPKDRFSAERLKGVDSTLKIQPAKLEDSAVYLCASSPQAISSYEQYFGPGTRLTVT.

The chain has TRBV18 and TRBJ2-5; D is uncertain. CDR1 and CDR2 (germline): KGHSH, LQKENI. The CDR3 contains 13 residues. V lost 0 bases to trimming and J lost 5 bases, with 7 bases between them. CDR3 amino acids: CASSPPVRETQYF. The CDR3 DNA follows: TGTGCCAGCTCACCACCAGTGCGGGAGACCCAGTACTTC.

This clone was seen just once. J is TRBJ1-1 and V is TRBV18; TRBD1 might be the D (6 bases). Germline V gene lookup returns CDR1 KGHSH and CDR2 LQKENI. The V end lost 3 bases, the J end lost 6 bases, and 14 bases lay between the germline ends. This CDR3 comprises 14 residues. This CDR3 reads CASSPRQGWAEAFF. CDR3 DNA sequence: TGTGCCAGCTCACCGAGGCAGGGGTGGGCTGAAGCTTTCTTT.